This is a list of T cell receptor beta chains from one sample in a study of T cells in Graves' hyperthyroidism and ophthalmopathy. In TCRdb, the multiplex PCR reads were re-called with MiXCR into one record per CDR3 protein. The repertoire has 800,000 or so distinct CDR3 sequences, roughly 37% of them found once; the top ten carry 8.9%. Sequencing was done on a sample of blood. The source is a man between 18 and 35 years old with Graves' hyperthyroidism. Each CDR3 is given with its conserved first and last residue. The order of the fields is J gene, V gene, D gene, clone size, CDR3 protein, CDR3 DNA. The D gene is left open where the match is weak. Clone size appears in some rows only: once, few, many, or a class for an expanded clone.

TRBJ2-7 | TRBV7-8 | TRBD2 | few | CASSLSFGTSGRYEQYF | TGTGCCAGCAGTCTCTCCTTCGGGACTAGCGGGAGATACGAGCAGTACTTC
TRBJ1-1 | TRBV20-1 | . | many | CSAREGHPNTEAFF | TGCAGTGCTAGGGAGGGACACCCGAACACTGAAGCTTTCTTT
TRBJ2-7 | TRBV19 | . | many | CASSNGPTYEQYF | TGTGCCAGTTCCAACGGACCAACCTACGAGCAGTACTTC
TRBJ2-7 | TRBV25-1 | TRBD1 | . | CASSPAGTGSYEQYF | TGTGCCAGCAGTCCTGCCGGGACAGGGTCCTACGAGCAGTACTTC
TRBJ2-5 | TRBV7-9 | TRBD2 | . | CASSTNGGEKEETQYF | TGTGCCAGCAGCACGAACGGGGGGGAAAAGGAGGAGACCCAGTACTTC
TRBJ2-2 | TRBV20-1 | . | . | CSGAGDSGELFF | TGCAGTGGGGCAGGGGACTCCGGGGAGCTGTTTTTT
TRBJ2-2 | TRBV12-3/TRBV12-4 | . | . | CASSSPTGYTGELFF | TGTGCCAGCAGCTCCCCAACAGGATACACCGGGGAGCTGTTTTTT
TRBJ1-3 | TRBV20-1 | . | . | CSARGTPYSGNTIYF | TGCAGTGCTAGAGGGACTCCTTACTCTGGAAACACCATATATTTT
TRBJ1-3 | TRBV6-5 | . | . | CASSWDGGGGNTIYF | TGTGCCAGCAGTTGGGACGGGGGAGGTGGAAACACCATATATTTT
TRBJ2-1 | TRBV7-8 | . | . | CASSKTGTRGEQFF | TGTGCCAGCAGCAAGACCGGGACTCGGGGTGAGCAGTTCTTC
TRBJ1-1 | TRBV7-9 | . | few | CASSLDSPVYTEAFF | TGTGCCAGCAGCTTAGACAGCCCGGTATACACTGAAGCTTTCTTT
TRBJ2-5 | TRBV12-3/TRBV12-4 | TRBD2 | few | CATGLAGAAETQYF | TGTGCCACGGGACTAGCGGGGGCCGCGGAGACCCAGTACTTC
TRBJ1-1 | TRBV25-1 | TRBD1 | . | CASRTGPTTEAFF | TGTGCCAGCAGGACAGGGCCGACCACTGAAGCTTTCTTT
TRBJ2-5 | TRBV25-1 | TRBD1 | . | CAAGQGAKTQYF | TGTGCCGCCGGACAGGGGGCGAAGACCCAGTACTTC
TRBJ1-1 | TRBV12-3/TRBV12-4 | . | . | CASSPTADAANTEAFF | TGTGCCAGCAGTCCAACGGCTGATGCAGCGAACACTGAAGCTTTCTTT
TRBJ2-7 | TRBV9 | . | . | CASSPHQGKEQYF | TGTGCCAGCAGCCCCCACCAGGGGAAAGAGCAGTACTTC
TRBJ2-5 | TRBV24-1 | . | many | CATSDFKGRGEETQYF | TGTGCCACCAGTGATTTCAAAGGACGGGGCGAAGAGACCCAGTACTTC
TRBJ2-3 | TRBV29-1 | TRBD2 | . | CSVWTSGNPAQYF | TGCAGCGTCTGGACTAGCGGGAATCCAGCGCAGTATTTT
TRBJ2-3 | TRBV7-2 | . | . | CASSLSHFTDTQYF | TGTGCCAGCAGTCTTAGTCACTTCACAGATACGCAGTATTTT
TRBJ2-5 | TRBV3-1 | . | . | CASSQDLAGHVETQYF | TGTGCCAGCAGCCAAGATTTGGCGGGGCATGTTGAGACCCAGTACTTC
TRBJ1-6 | TRBV29-1 | . | many | CSARDRLNSPLHF | TGCAGCGCTCGAGACAGGTTGAATTCACCCCTCCACTTT
TRBJ1-2 | TRBV7-8 | . | many | CASSSPGTSGYTF | TGTGCCAGCAGCTCCCCAGGAACCAGTGGCTACACCTTC
TRBJ2-5 | TRBV19 | TRBD1 | many | CASRDRDRVGETQYF | TGTGCCAGTAGGGACCGGGACAGGGTAGGAGAGACCCAGTACTTC
TRBJ2-5 | TRBV7-2 | TRBD1 | few | CASSHRGTETQYF | TGCGCCAGCAGCCACAGGGGGACGGAGACCCAGTACTTC
TRBJ2-7 | TRBV2 | . | . | CATGAGGGAYEQYF | TGTGCCACGGGGGCGGGCGGCGGCGCCTACGAGCAGTACTTC
TRBJ2-7 | TRBV7-2 | . | . | CASSPPLEGGWPYEQYF | TGTGCCAGCAGCCCCCCCTTGGAGGGAGGATGGCCCTACGAGCAGTACTTC
TRBJ2-2 | TRBV29-1 | . | many | CSVEGRAGELFF | TGCAGCGTTGAAGGCAGGGCCGGGGAGCTGTTTTTT
TRBJ1-2 | TRBV27 | TRBD1 | . | CASSYRQGAYGYTF | TGTGCCAGCAGCTATAGACAGGGGGCCTATGGCTACACCTTC
TRBJ2-5 | TRBV10-2 | TRBD2 | many | CASSAPGLATRETQYF | TGCGCCAGCAGTGCGCCGGGACTAGCGACCAGGGAGACCCAGTACTTC
TRBJ2-5 | TRBV20-1 | . | . | CSARDLTATQYF | TGCAGTGCTAGAGATCTGACTGCGACCCAGTACTTC
TRBJ1-1 | TRBV7-8 | . | . | CASSTTGFPEAFF | TGTGCCAGCAGCACAACAGGGTTCCCTGAAGCTTTCTTT
TRBJ2-7 | TRBV11-2 | . | . | CASSTDLVALEQYF | TGTGCCAGCAGCACGGACCTCGTAGCGTTGGAGCAGTACTTC
TRBJ1-1 | TRBV5-4 | TRBD1 | once | CASSLGQGVPEAFF | TGTGCCAGCAGCTTGGGACAGGGGGTACCCGAAGCTTTCTTT
TRBJ1-1 | TRBV2 | . | many | CASRQGGNTEAFF | TGTGCCAGCCGTCAGGGAGGGAACACTGAAGCTTTCTTT
TRBJ1-1 | TRBV12-3/TRBV12-4 | . | few | CASSPQVASTEAFF | TGTGCCAGCAGCCCACAGGTAGCATCCACTGAAGCTTTCTTT
TRBJ2-5 | TRBV20-1 | TRBD2 | many | CSARNSGGQETQYF | TGCAGTGCTAGGAATAGCGGGGGGCAAGAGACCCAGTACTTC
TRBJ2-2 | TRBV20-1 | TRBD2 | . | CSALSSGRPTGELFF | TGCAGTGCCCTATCTAGCGGGAGGCCCACCGGGGAGCTGTTTTTT
TRBJ2-7 | TRBV7-9 | . | once | CASSQGVSSPHEQYF | TGCGCCAGCAGCCAAGGAGTCTCGTCCCCCCACGAGCAGTACTTC
TRBJ1-3 | TRBV6-1 | . | . | CASSEARGRNTIYF | TGTGCCAGCAGTGAAGCAAGGGGCCGAAACACCATATATTTT
TRBJ2-5 | TRBV9 | . | many | CASSVRGGEEETQYF | TGTGCCAGCAGCGTGAGGGGCGGGGAGGAAGAGACCCAGTACTTC
TRBJ1-1 | TRBV12-3/TRBV12-4 | TRBD1 | . | CASTDTGTGQAFF | TGTGCCAGCACTGACACCGGGACAGGGCAAGCTTTCTTT
TRBJ1-6 | TRBV5-1 | . | few | CASSLIQENSPLHF | TGCGCCAGCAGCTTAATACAGGAAAATTCACCCCTCCACTTT
TRBJ1-1 | TRBV29-1 | . | . | CSVGGEGTTEAFF | TGCAGCGTAGGGGGGGAAGGGACCACTGAAGCTTTCTTT
TRBJ2-5 | TRBV9 | . | . | CASSGSLTDTQPQETQYF | TGTGCCAGCAGCGGATCCCTCACTGACACCCAGCCACAAGAGACCCAGTACTTC
TRBJ1-6 | TRBV19 | TRBD1 | many | CASSSLTGNNSPLHF | TGTGCCAGTAGTTCTCTGACAGGGAATAATTCACCCCTCCACTTT
TRBJ2-7 | TRBV20-1 | . | . | CSAEGDGSYEQYF | TGCAGTGCTGAGGGCGACGGATCCTACGAGCAGTACTTC
TRBJ1-6 | TRBV28 | . | . | CASSLRQASPLHF | TGTGCCAGCAGTTTAAGACAGGCCTCACCCCTCCACTTT
TRBJ2-7 | TRBV2 | . | few | CASQRGGLSEQYF | TGTGCCAGCCAGAGAGGGGGGCTGAGCGAGCAGTACTTC
TRBJ2-2 | TRBV20-1 | TRBD2 | . | CSAREWRESNGELFF | TGCAGTGCTAGAGAGTGGCGGGAGTCGAACGGGGAGCTGTTTTTT
TRBJ1-5 | TRBV5-1 | . | many | CASSLEGDSNQPQHF | TGCGCCAGCAGCTTGGAGGGGGATAGCAATCAGCCCCAGCATTTT
TRBJ1-2 | TRBV12-3/TRBV12-4 | TRBD1 | . | CASNDRGLGNTF | TGTGCCAGCAACGACAGGGGGCTGGGAAACACCTTC
TRBJ2-7 | TRBV7-2 | . | . | CASSLGWETNGQYF | TGTGCCAGCAGCTTAGGCTGGGAAACCAACGGGCAGTACTTC
TRBJ2-3 | TRBV10-1 | . | once | CASSEGGGRGTQYF | TGCGCCAGCAGTGAAGGAGGGGGCAGAGGAACGCAGTATTTT
TRBJ1-3 | TRBV5-8 | . | . | CASTNAGTITANTIYF | TGTGCCAGCACCAACGCCGGGACAATAACTGCCAACACCATATATTTT
TRBJ2-7 | TRBV7-2 | . | few | CASSQEGPVTYEQYF | TGTGCCAGCAGCCAAGAGGGGCCAGTAACCTACGAGCAGTACTTC
TRBJ1-6 | TRBV20-1 | . | many | CSARVSWADSPLHF | TGCAGTGCTAGGGTCTCGTGGGCTGATTCACCCCTCCACTTT
TRBJ2-7 | TRBV24-1 | . | . | CASSYSIDRFYEQYF | TGTGCCAGCAGTTACTCGATAGACAGGTTCTACGAGCAGTACTTC
TRBJ2-5 | TRBV7-9 | TRBD2 | . | CASSLTAGGRETQYF | TGTGCCAGCAGCTTAACAGCGGGAGGGCGGGAGACCCAGTACTTC
TRBJ2-7 | TRBV2 | TRBD1 | . | CATGTGLGEQYF | TGTGCCACCGGGACAGGGTTGGGCGAGCAGTACTTC